Shown below are 18 T cell receptor beta chains from a single sample sequenced in a study of blood T cell repertoires in COVID-19. Clones were sequenced by immunoSEQ multiplex PCR, and TCRdb holds only the in-frame ones, with some missing. The sample yields some 190,000 clones, more than 75% seen once. The sequencing input was peripheral blood. These receptors came from a woman of 80 years or more with acute or convalescent COVID-19.

The rearrangement links TRBV7-9 to TRBJ1-3; 8 bases match TRBD1. Germline CDR1 and CDR2: SEHNR and FQNEAQ (reference sequence). V dropped 5 bases and J dropped 4; count of bases not matched to a gene: 7. CDR3 length: 15 amino acids. The CDR3 DNA is TGTGCCAGCAGCGCATCCGGGACAGGCGGAAACACCATATATTTT. This sequence encodes CASSASGTGGNTIYF.

This clone was picked up a small number of times. The chain couples TRBV19 to TRBJ1-6; D remains unclear. The germline V and J ends were trimmed by 6 bases and 7 bases, with 10 bases remaining between them. In germline, CDR1 is LNHDA, CDR2 SQIVND (reference sequence). The CDR3 extends over 13 amino acids. CDR3 in amino acids: CASSIRLNSPLHF. The CDR3 region has the DNA TGTGCCAGTAGCATCCGGTTGAATTCACCCCTCCACTTT.

The sample holds many counts of this clone. The chain links TRBV6-5 to TRBJ1-2, with 7 bases fitting TRBD1. The ends lost 2 bases at V and 4 bases at J; junction bases unmatched: 7. The V gene's germline CDR1 is MNHEY and CDR2 SVGAGI. The CDR3 covers 15 residues. The CDR3 is CASSYDRDPGYGYTF. The CDR3 coding sequence is TGTGCCAGCAGTTACGACAGGGACCCTGGCTATGGCTACACCTTC.

This rearrangement joins TRBV4-3 to TRBJ1-2; 11 bases match TRBD1. CDR3 size: 16 residues. V lost 5 bases to trimming and J lost 8 bases; unmatched junction nucleotides: 13. Germline loops: CDR1 LGHNA, CDR2 YSLEER. The CDR3 reads CASSNGNGTGGTGYTF. Here the CDR3 DNA reads TGCGCCAGCAGCAATGGGAATGGGACAGGGGGTACAGGCTACACCTTC.

The chain recombines TRBV19 with TRBJ2-3; unclear D gene. CDR1 LNHDA and CDR2 SQIVND come from the germline V gene (reference sequence). The CDR3 length is 18 residues. Trimming pared 7 bases from V and 0 bases from J, leaving 23 bases between. CDR3 nucleotide sequence: TGTGCCAGTACCCTTTCTCCGGCCCAGACAACTAGCACAGATACGCAGTATTTT. Protein: CASTLSPAQTTSTDTQYF.

The chain recombines TRBV7-9 with TRBJ2-3; 7 nucleotides align to TRBD2. The CDR3 has 16 amino acids. Per germline, CDR1 SEHNR and CDR2 FQNEAQ (reference sequence). With V trimmed by 3 bases and J by 2 bases, 8 bases remained unmatched. The CDR3 sequence is CASSFLAEATTDTQYF. CDR3 nucleotide sequence: TGTGCCAGCAGCTTTCTAGCGGAAGCAACCACAGATACGCAGTATTTT.

The gene calls are TRBV21-1 and TRBJ1-2; TRBD1 is the table's D call, not checked against the DNA. TRBV21-1 is deemed a pseudogene. CDR3 length equals 11 residues. CDR3 in DNA: TGTGCGATCAGGGGACCCTATGGCTACACCTTC. Residues: CAIRGPYGYTF.

This rearrangement joins TRBV7-2 to TRBJ2-7; 10 bases agree with TRBD2. CDR1 SGHTA and CDR2 FQGNSA come from the germline V gene. The CDR3 totals 17 residues. The J segment lost 5 bases and the V segment lost 8 bases, leaving 18 bases of the junction unmatched. The CDR3: CASSQGLAGVPPHEQYF. In DNA form, the CDR3 reads TGTGCCAGCTCCCAGGGGCTAGCGGGAGTGCCCCCACACGAGCAGTACTTC.

This chain connects TRBV19 to TRBJ1-3; D call uncertain. The CDR3 runs 17 residues. CDR1 and CDR2 from the germline V gene are LNHDA and SQIVND (reference sequence). Trimming took off 5 bases at V and 0 bases at J, with 17 bases between the two ends. The CDR3 region is CASSPIETTSSGNTIYF. CDR3 DNA sequence: TGTGCCAGTAGTCCAATTGAGACGACTAGCTCTGGAAACACCATATATTTT.

The genes are TRBV6-5 and TRBJ1-2, with 10 bases identical to TRBD1. Germline V lookup: CDR1 MNHEY, CDR2 SVGAGI. The ends lost 2 bases at V and 6 bases at J; junction bases unmatched: 6. The CDR3 runs to 15 residues. CDR3 in amino acids: CASSYDIGQGDGYTF. CDR3 nucleotide sequence: TGTGCCAGCAGTTACGATATCGGACAGGGGGATGGCTACACCTTC.

The chain combines TRBV30 with TRBJ2-5, with a weak D call TRBD2 (5 bases). Between the trimmed V and J ends, which lost 0 bases and 4 bases, there was a span of 6 bases. Germline CDR1 is GTSNPN and CDR2 is SVGIG (reference sequence). The CDR3 totals 12 residues. The CDR3 sequence: CAWSVRGETQYF. The CDR3 DNA reads TGTGCCTGGAGTGTACGGGGAGAGACCCAGTACTTC. Filled out from reference TRBV30 and TRBJ2-5, the complete variable domain reads SQTIHQWPATLVQPVGSPLSLECTVEGTSNPNLYWYRQAAGRGLQLLFYSVGIGQISSEVPQNLSASRPQDRQFILSSKKLLLSDSGFYLCAWSVRGETQYFGPGTRLLVL.

CDR3: CASSPPVGNEQYF. The CDR3 DNA follows: TGTGCCAGCAGCCCGCCGGTTGGTAACGAGCAGTACTTC. The chain links TRBV9 to TRBJ2-7; D ambiguous. The CDR3 spans 13 residues. Trimming stripped 4 bases from V and 5 bases from J, with 13 bases between. Germline V CDR1 and CDR2: SGDLS, YYNGEE.

The rearrangement uses TRBV2 and TRBJ1-1, with 7 positions matching TRBD1. The CDR3 length is 13 residues. Germline CDR1 reads SNHLY; CDR2 reads FYNNEI. V shed 8 bases, J shed 4 bases, and the junction held 7 bases outside the gene matches. The CDR3 reads CASSEQGVTEAFF. As DNA, the CDR3 is TGTGCCAGCTCAGAGCAGGGGGTCACTGAAGCTTTCTTT.

The CDR3 protein is CASRLGQTDTQYF. CDR3 coding DNA: TGCGCCAGCAGACTCGGACAGACAGATACGCAGTATTTT. The V call is TRBV5-1, the J call TRBJ2-3; D is perhaps TRBD1 (6 bases). This CDR3 comprises 13 residues. V lost 5 bases to trimming and J lost 3 bases, with 10 bases between them. Germline loops: CDR1 SGHRS, CDR2 YFSETQ. The full variable domain, in which reference TRBV5-1 and TRBJ2-3 provide the parts outside the CDR3, is KAGVTQTPRYLIKTRGQQVTLSCSPISGHRSVSWYQQTPGQGLQFLFEYFSETQRNKGNFPGRFSGRQFSNSRSEMNVSTLELGDSALYLCASRLGQTDTQYFGPGTRLTVL.

This clone was seen only a few times. The chain has TRBV5-4 and TRBJ2-7; 9 bases map to TRBD2. The trim removed 4 bases at V and 6 bases at J, leaving 8 bases unmatched. Germline values: CDR1 SGHNT, CDR2 YYREEE (reference sequence). There are 14 residues in the CDR3. The CDR3 loop is CASSPRTSDGEQYF. The CDR3 DNA sequence: TGTGCCAGCAGCCCAAGGACTAGCGACGGCGAGCAGTACTTC.

V usage is TRBV5-1 and J usage is TRBJ2-3; no firm D call. This CDR3 has 16 amino acids. CDR1 and CDR2 from the germline V gene are SGHRS and YFSETQ. V shed 0 bases and J shed 1 base, with 12 bases lying between them. CDR3 DNA: TGCGCCAGCAGCTTGGAAACAGACCTTCGCACAGATACGCAGTATTTT. Translation gives CASSLETDLRTDTQYF. Using reference TRBV5-1 and TRBJ2-3 for the parts outside the CDR3, the full variable domain is KAGVTQTPRYLIKTRGQQVTLSCSPISGHRSVSWYQQTPGQGLQFLFEYFSETQRNKGNFPGRFSGRQFSNSRSEMNVSTLELGDSALYLCASSLETDLRTDTQYFGPGTRLTVL.

The chain is built from TRBV18 and TRBJ1-4; D is possibly TRBD1 (6 bases). The CDR3 runs 14 residues. Germline V gene sequence: CDR1 KGHSH, CDR2 LQKENI. Trimming shortened V by 5 bases and J by 8 bases, and 15 bases separated the two germline ends. CDR3 sequence: CASSTIQGGEKLFF. CDR3 nucleotide sequence: TGTGCCAGCTCAACCATACAGGGAGGGGAAAAACTGTTTTTT. Complete variable domain (other parts from reference TRBV18 and TRBJ1-4): NAGVMQNPRHLVRRRGQEARLRCSPMKGHSHVYWYRQLPEEGLKFMVYLQKENIIDESGMPKERFSAEFPKEGPSILRIQQVVRGDSAAYFCASSTIQGGEKLFFGSGTQLSVL.

The genes are TRBV18 and TRBJ1-3; unclear D gene. The length of the CDR3 is 16 residues. The germline V and J ends were trimmed by 3 bases and 0 bases, with 12 bases remaining between them. CDR1 and CDR2 from the germline V gene are KGHSH and LQKENI. Here the CDR3 DNA reads TGTGCCAGCTCACCGGGCGGAGGGAACTCTGGAAACACCATATATTTT. Its translation: CASSPGGGNSGNTIYF.